The T cell receptor beta chain described here comes from a study of cytomegalovirus exposure and HLA in healthy donors (TCRdb year 2017). Turning to the overall study: An earlier analysis of several hundred of the donors reported approximately 300 Gb of sequence data and some 100 million unique TCR beta sequences from some 180 million T cells. An early release that covered fewer than 750 HLA-typed donors contained approximately 320 gigabases of sequencing data and tens of millions of unique TCR sequences. An earlier analysis of around 580 of the donors used high-throughput TCR beta sequencing to judge whether each TCR beta V gene segment behaved as functional or pseudogenic. Five DR-DQ haplotypes were treated as single units for association and clustering because of strong linkage in the cohort. In the later analysis, no new phenotypic data were used to find candidate immune exposures; instead, reliance was placed on TCR beta sequences and their occurrence across donors. Donor age, sex, ethnicity and CMV serostatus were collected together with the repertoire data. In a later analysis, previously published TCR beta repertoires from 600 to 850 donors were re-analyzed and high-resolution HLA genotyping was added so that TCR occurrence patterns could be studied. In a later genetic analysis, genome-wide SNP genotypes for about three fifths of the roughly 670 donors were used, and that subset was treated as a discovery cohort. HLA typing included class I and class II loci at four-digit resolution. The study aimed to test whether cataloging public T cell receptors could reveal signatures of past pathogen exposure. Along with the approximately 670-subject first cohort, a separate validation cohort of around 110 different subjects was used. Typing coverage differed by locus: A, B, C, DRB1 and DQB1 were typed in roughly 620-630 donors, DQA1 in about 500, DPA1 in around 580, and DPB1 in 472. Of the approximately 400 genotyped donors, about 80% fell in the genetic ancestry cluster associated with self-reported Caucasian donors. All discovery cohort repertoires had been generated on a single sequencing platform. Using immunosequencing, the study profiled T cell repertoires from approximately 700 subjects and related those repertoires to cytomegalovirus serostatus. Across around 400 genotyped donors of the cohort, an average of roughly 250,000 unique TCR beta nucleotide sequences per donor were sequenced, and approximately 19% of those sequences were non-productive. High-throughput TCR immunosequencing, statistical association of individual TCRs with disease status, and machine learning were combined to predict cytomegalovirus infection status. Broad study findings and their caveats: A further reported finding was that TCR beta sequences accurately predicted the HLA-A and HLA-B alleles for most subjects in the first cohort. When HLA alleles, especially DR and DQ, strongly co-occurred, TCR associations were difficult to assign to individual alleles. In vitro tests confirmed that three of the cytomegalovirus-associated TCR beta chains recognize cytomegalovirus antigens. A later genetic analysis associated a missense DCLRE1C variant with V-gene and J-gene trimming of TCR beta chains, and an independent cohort replicated the association. Because HLA typing was missing for some donors at each locus, association tests included only the typed subset. A cluster of highly shared sequence variants was judged likely to be a technical artifact of the sequencing pipeline. Approximately 16 rarely observed V segments, including chromosome 9 orphons, were excluded from the earlier analysis of approximately 600 of the donors because counts were too low. According to a later analysis, TCR association rates differed among HLA loci, with DRB1 alleles showing the most associated TCRs and HLA-C alleles showing the fewest. In both the original and validation cohorts, the classifier was reported to diagnose cytomegalovirus status with high specificity and sensitivity. In a later analysis, more than 15,000 TCR beta sequences were associated with specific HLA alleles at a false discovery rate of 0.05. Compared with equally common non-associated chains, HLA-associated TCR beta chains in a later analysis were more clonally expanded and had lower generation probabilities. This cohort had only TCR beta chains sequenced, and the lack of alpha or paired-chain data limited which features could be detected. While some public TCRs were present in many individuals, most TCR sequences turned up only very rarely across donors. CMV serostatus was the only immune exposure information available for the cohort. According to a later analysis, most CMV-associated TCR beta chains appeared to be HLA-restricted, and the HLA associations seemed to be driven largely by CMV exposure. In the study, around 160 TCR beta chains were listed as associated with cytomegalovirus. The authors suggested that the approach could potentially be extended to other disease states and immunological phenotypes. The 87-base-pair reads could not distinguish some IMGT-functional V segments, including TRBV6-2 and TRBV6-3, so those segments were excluded. Correlated functional status among segregating V segments might be attributable to linkage disequilibrium, but an unknown experimental factor could not be ruled out. In a later analysis, several top co-occurrence clusters were reported to appear linked to parvovirus B19, influenza, CMV and Epstein-Barr virus. Broadly in line with IMGT annotations, most TCR beta V segments showed up in productive rearrangements about 87% or about 30% of the time in an earlier analysis of around 550 of the donors. In a later genetic analysis, fewer N-insertions in productive TCRs were reported among donors in an Asian-associated ancestry cluster than the roughly 640-donor mean. Sequencing depth was assumed to be roughly uniform across donors in the presence/absence analyses, though that assumption may not hold.

The cohort consisted of 650 to 700 healthy bone marrow donors. At the time of sampling, every cohort member was nominally healthy, though immune exposures that went unrecorded were likely present. The donor tested CMV seronegative and was one of the 352 seronegative cohort members. A peripheral blood sample was provided by each donor, and peripheral blood mononuclear cells were used for TCR beta sequencing. Genomic DNA was extracted from the blood cell samples with the Qiagen DNeasy Blood Extraction Kit. Note on this clone: Its antigen remains unidentified.

Library generation was performed with the immunoSEQ multiplex PCR assay. For the multiplex PCR, a mixture combining 60 forward primers for TCR Vbeta segments and 13 reverse primers for TCR Jbeta segments was used. A multiplex PCR assay on genomic DNA amplified the CDR3 region of rearranged TCR beta genes. The amplified TCR beta libraries were sequenced on the Illumina HiSeq System as 87-base-pair reads. Per the original workflow: In a later analysis, around 80 million unique TCR beta chains were counted across the approximately 640 repertoires, and approximately 11 million of these chains were shared by at least two donors. A nearest-neighbor algorithm error-corrected the raw reads and collapsed the reads into unique sequences, merging closely related sequences to remove PCR and sequencing errors. V, D and J gene segments were assigned by aligning CDR3 sequences to IMGT reference sequences. For a sequence to be retained, a match of at least six nucleotides to both a V gene segment and a J gene segment was required. A rearrangement was called productive if the CDR3 had no stop codons and remained in frame with V and J, and every other rearrangement was called non-productive. CDR3 was defined according to IMGT convention as the region running from the second conserved V-encoded cysteine to the conserved J-encoded phenylalanine. The earlier analysis of some 600 of the donors excluded sequences that lacked an unambiguous match to a single V gene segment. In an earlier analysis of roughly 600 of the donors, a V segment was called functional when productive rearrangements were above 56.7%, and segregating when the standard deviation between donors exceeded 5%. A statistical classification framework was built to diagnose cytomegalovirus status from the catalog of TCR beta chain sequences. In a later analysis, V and J genes were assigned by comparing TCR nucleotide sequences against IMGT/GENE-DB human TR gene sequences. Using the TCRdist pipeline, a later analysis assigned CDR3 sequences along with most-parsimonious VDJ recombination scenarios. A later analysis defined each TCR beta chain by its CDR3 amino acid sequence plus V-gene family, and excluded reads lacking a unique V-gene family. In a later analysis, fewer than 600 highly shared, low-generation-probability nucleotide sequences were removed to address suspected cross-contamination and a sequencing artifact. In a later analysis, a clonal expansion index was calculated for each public chain from normalized within-repertoire ranks of inferred template counts. A later analysis computed generation probabilities with a VDJ recombination model fitted to out-of-frame rearrangements, and checked the results against IGoR. Hypergeometric tests were used in a later analysis to score TCR-TCR, TCR-HLA and TCR-CMV co-occurrence, with a repertoire-size bias correction applied to the TCR pairs. In a later analysis, false discovery rates were estimated by permuting HLA or CMV assignments 20 times. A later analysis grouped co-occurring TCRs with DBSCAN, adding TCRdist sequence similarity when clustering within HLA-allele-positive subsets. Repertoires with fewer than 30,000 or more than 120,000 public chains, plus five repertoires with anomalous nucleotide sharing, were excluded from co-occurrence clustering. TCRdb provides this immuneACCESS table in a form limited to in-frame rearrangements. Some clones are lacking; in checked studies, under half of them reflect an unresolved V gene, and why the rest are absent is not known. V, J and clone size derive from that table, while D and trimming were established from the DNA sequence. This sample's table carries about 39,000 clones. Over 3.5% of the sample comes from the top ten.

Per the germline V gene, MNHEY is the CDR1 and SVGAGI is the CDR2. Spanning cysteine to phenylalanine, the CDR3 consists of 13 amino acids. The DNA shown is the 39-base CDR3, in frame from base 1. Trimming at the junction amounts to 5 bases on V and 9 bases on J, and the germline ends lie 14 bases apart. The TCR sequence derives from a male donor in good health and CMV-seronegative. The chain is made from TRBV6-5 and TRBJ2-1, with the D gene too uncertain to name. Sequencing was performed on PBMCs. The CDR3: CASSLYRSGEQFF. The DNA is TGTGCCAGCAGTCTATACAGAAGTGGTGAGCAGTTCTTC.